This entry is about one TCR beta chain. These data are taken from a study of T cells in Graves' hyperthyroidism and ophthalmopathy. Amplified regions were TCR beta CDR3 sequences from RNA transcripts. First-round RT-PCR targeting the TCR CDR3 was performed with the HTBI primer set. TCRdb re-called the multiplex PCR reads with MiXCR, one entry per CDR3 protein. The sample has approximately 620,000 distinct CDR3 sequences, 16% seen once. The TCR sequence derives from a woman aged 35 to 49 with Graves' ophthalmopathy. Sequencing was done on a sample of blood.

Here the CDR3 reads CASSFLAGSWTGELFF. In DNA form, the CDR3 reads TGCGCCAGCAGCTTCCTAGCGGGGAGCTGGACCGGGGAGCTGTTTTTT. The chain employs TRBV4-1 and TRBJ2-2; 9 bases match TRBD2. Germline V CDR1 and CDR2: MGHRA, YSYEKL. The CDR3 runs to 16 residues. The junction had 9 bases not matched to a gene; V was cut back by 5 bases and J by 5 bases.